These 25 T cell receptor beta chains share one sample of origin, sequenced in a study of T cell responses to AZD1222 COVID-19 vaccine. Libraries were prepared by immunoSEQ multiplex PCR; TCRdb keeps only in-frame clonotypes and omits some of them. The sample includes 70,000 to 95,000 clones, just over 85% of them seen just once. Source: peripheral blood, taken 28 days after the second AZD1222 dose. The receptors here all came from an adult who received the AZD1222 COVID-19 vaccine.

V gene TRBV18 combines with J gene TRBJ2-3; D is perhaps TRBD2 (7 bases). CDR3 length: 16 amino acids. CDR1 is KGHSH and CDR2 is LQKENI in the germline V gene. V was trimmed by 3 bases and J by 5 bases, leaving 18 bases between them. CDR3 nucleotides: TGTGCCAGCTCACCCTCCCGTGGCGGGGGCGAAGATACGCAGTATTTT. Protein: CASSPSRGGGEDTQYF.

The chain has TRBV19 and TRBJ2-2; D ambiguous. There are 14 residues in the CDR3. In germline, CDR1 is LNHDA, CDR2 SQIVND (reference sequence). V gave up 4 bases and J gave up 1 base, with 7 bases separating them. The CDR3 DNA sequence: TGTGCCAGTAGTACCTACAGGAACACCGGGGAGCTGTTTTTT. This codes for CASSTYRNTGELFF.

The rearrangement joins TRBV6-5 to TRBJ1-1; no reliable D call. The germline V gene has CDR1 MNHEY and CDR2 SVGAGI. The CDR3 extends over 15 amino acids. The V and J ends lost 5 bases and 6 bases respectively, with 19 bases between them. CDR3: CASSTLNSVAAEAFF. The CDR3 bases are TGTGCCAGCAGTACTCTCAACAGTGTTGCCGCTGAAGCTTTCTTT.

The chain combines TRBV6-7 with TRBJ2-5, with a weak D call TRBD2 (6 bases). TRBV6-7 is placed among ORFs of uncertain function. CDR3 length equals 13 residues. Trimming pared 2 bases from V and 2 bases from J, leaving 6 bases between. CDR3 residues: CASSYRGQETQYF. The CDR3 DNA follows: TGTGCCAGCAGTTACCGGGGGCAAGAGACCCAGTACTTC.

The table lists this clone with a few counts. The chain links TRBV10-3 to TRBJ1-2; D perhaps matches TRBD1 (5 bases). Germline-derived CDR1 and CDR2 are ENHRY and SYGVKD. This CDR3 comprises 14 residues. V was pared by 3 bases and J by 8 bases, with 16 bases between. DNA of the CDR3: TGTGCCATCAGTGACCCCGGGACGCCGGGGGGCTACACCTTC. Its translation is CAISDPGTPGGYTF.

V and J are TRBV19 and TRBJ1-5; 8 bases are a match to TRBD1. Trimming removed 2 bases from V and 5 bases from J; junction bases left unmatched: 2. Germline V gene sequence: CDR1 LNHDA, CDR2 SQIVND (reference sequence). There are 14 residues in the CDR3. The DNA of the CDR3 is TGTGCCAGTAGTATACCAGGGGGCGATCAGCCCCAGCATTTT. Translated, it gives CASSIPGGDQPQHF.

The chain combines TRBV5-1 with TRBJ2-1; D is tentatively TRBD1 or TRBD2 (6 bases each). Germline lookup yields CDR1 SGHRS and CDR2 YFSETQ. The V end lost 3 bases, the J end lost 4 bases, and 17 bases lay between the germline ends. CDR3 length: 16 amino acids. The CDR3 sequence: CASSSRLGGGYNEQFF. The CDR3 DNA reads as TGCGCCAGCAGCTCGCGTCTAGGAGGGGGGTACAATGAGCAGTTCTTC.

This chain uses TRBV3-1 (or the pseudogene TRBV3-2) with TRBJ1-1, with D perhaps TRBD1 (6 bases). In germline, CDR1 is LGHDT, CDR2 YNNKEL (reference sequence). The germline V and J ends were trimmed by 4 bases and 4 bases, with 13 bases remaining between them. The CDR3 covers 14 residues. The CDR3 DNA is TGTGCCAGCAGCCCGGGGAGGGGGGGCACTGAAGCTTTCTTT. Protein product: CASSPGRGGTEAFF.

This clone has only a few counts. This rearrangement joins TRBV5-6 to TRBJ1-2; 8 bases line up with TRBD1. This CDR3 has 15 residues. Germline V gene sequence: CDR1 SGHDT, CDR2 YYEEEE. After removal of 1 base from V and 12 bases from J, the junction contained 14 bases not matched to a gene. The CDR3 coding sequence is TGTGCCAGCAGCTTGATTCAGGGGGCGACCTCCCTCGACACCTTC. Protein product: CASSLIQGATSLDTF.

The genes are TRBV19 and TRBJ2-1; tentatively, D is TRBD2 (5 bases). Germline values: CDR1 LNHDA, CDR2 SQIVND (reference sequence). Trimming stripped 3 bases from V and 7 bases from J, with 13 bases between. The CDR3 loop spans 14 amino acids. CDR3 loop: CASSISPRDNEQFF. DNA for the CDR3: TGTGCCAGTAGTATTTCCCCGAGGGATAATGAGCAGTTCTTC.

The chain links TRBV6-5 to TRBJ2-1; D may match TRBD1 or TRBD2 (5 bases each). CDR3 length: 12 amino acids. CDR1 MNHEY and CDR2 SVGAGI come from the germline V gene. V dropped 5 bases and J dropped 8 bases, with 10 bases sitting between them. DNA for the CDR3: TGTGCCAGCAGTCGAGGGACGGATGAGCAGTTCTTC. This gives the protein CASSRGTDEQFF.

The rearrangement joins TRBV29-1 to TRBJ1-1; D may be TRBD1 (6 bases). The V end lost 6 bases, the J end lost 6 bases, and 14 bases lay between the germline ends. The germline V gene has CDR1 SQVTM and CDR2 ANQGSEA. This CDR3 spans 12 amino acids. The DNA of the CDR3 is TGCAGCGTACAACCAGGGGTGGCTGAAGCTTTCTTT. Translating gives CSVQPGVAEAFF.

This clone showed up just once. The chain links TRBV2 to TRBJ1-6, with D perhaps TRBD1 (6 bases). The germline V gene has CDR1 SNHLY and CDR2 FYNNEI. Trimming left V 6 bases short and J 7 bases short, with 10 bases between. This CDR3 is built from 13 residues. DNA for the CDR3: TGTGCCAGCAGCGGCACAGGGAATTCACCCCTCCACTTT. Translating gives CASSGTGNSPLHF.

The gene calls are TRBV6-7 and TRBJ1-2, with 7 positions matching TRBD1. TRBV6-7 is classed as an ORF, of uncertain function. CDR3 size: 14 residues. V trimming: 3 bases; J trimming: 4 bases; junction bases outside the gene matches: 5. In DNA form, the CDR3 reads TGTGCCAGCAGTTATCAGGCAGGGGGCTATGGCTACACCTTC. The encoded protein is CASSYQAGGYGYTF.

This clone was counted a single time. The V call is TRBV30, the J call TRBJ1-1; D is uncertain. This CDR3 has 13 amino acids. Germline V lookup: CDR1 GTSNPN, CDR2 SVGIG (reference sequence). V gave up 5 bases and J gave up 1 base, with 11 bases separating them. CDR3 DNA sequence: TGTGCCTGGGGCCCGACACCGAACACTGAAGCTTTCTTT. The encoded protein is CAWGPTPNTEAFF.

This sequence joins TRBV6-5 and TRBJ1-6, with 8 bases matching TRBD1. The CDR3 is 11 amino acids. Germline V gives CDR1 MNHEY, CDR2 SVGAGI. Trimming cost V 4 bases and J 14 bases; bases outside gene matches: 1. In nucleotides, the CDR3 is TGTGCCAGCAGTTCACAGGGGGCCCTCCACTTT. Translated, it gives CASSSQGALHF.

In its sample, this clone was seen once. The chain recombines TRBV5-1 with TRBJ2-5; 11 bases map to TRBD2. Germline CDR1 SGHRS, CDR2 YFSETQ. V shed 7 bases and J 2 bases; nucleotides not matched to a gene: 7. CDR3 length equals 15 residues. The CDR3 loop is CASRSLAGGQETQYF. As DNA, the CDR3 is TGCGCCAGCCGCAGCCTAGCGGGGGGACAAGAGACCCAGTACTTC.

This CDR3 is CASIGTGGAYEQYF. CDR3 in DNA: TGTGCCAGCATCGGGACAGGGGGTGCCTACGAGCAGTACTTC. The chain carries TRBV2 and TRBJ2-7, with 11 bases aligning to TRBD1. The trim removed 7 bases at V and 2 bases at J, leaving 4 bases unmatched. The CDR3 sequence is 14 residues long. Germline CDR1 SNHLY, CDR2 FYNNEI.

The V call is TRBV6-4, the J call TRBJ2-5, with D tentatively TRBD1 (5 bases). V dropped 5 bases and J dropped 4 bases, with 14 bases sitting between them. Germline V CDR1 and CDR2: MRHNA, SNTAGT. The CDR3 consists of 14 residues. CDR3 in amino acids: CASSRQPHGETQYF. The CDR3, as DNA: TGTGCCAGCAGTAGACAGCCCCATGGAGAGACCCAGTACTTC.

The CDR3 DNA follows: TGTGCCAGCCTGGATAGCGGGGGTAACTATGGCTACACCTTC. Its protein is CASLDSGGNYGYTF. The J gene is TRBJ1-2, the V gene TRBV7-9, with D maybe TRBD1 (5 bases). The germline V and J ends were trimmed by 8 bases and 1 base, with 14 bases remaining between them. The CDR3 totals 14 residues. Germline V gene lookup returns CDR1 SEHNR and CDR2 FQNEAQ (reference sequence).

The chain recombines TRBV7-3 with TRBJ2-3, with TRBD1 identical over 9 bases. V lost 5 bases to trimming and J lost 0 bases; unmatched junction nucleotides: 3. Germline CDR1 and CDR2: SGHTA and FQGTGA. The CDR3 is 15 residues long. This CDR3 is CASSRDRASTDTQYF. In DNA form, the CDR3 reads TGTGCCAGCAGCAGGGACAGGGCGAGCACAGATACGCAGTATTTT.

The chain has TRBV7-9 and TRBJ2-2; D call uncertain. V was trimmed by 4 bases and J by 6 bases, leaving 15 bases between them. Germline V gene data show CDR1 as SEHNR and CDR2 as FQNEAQ (reference sequence). The CDR3 spans 15 residues. The CDR3 protein is CASSSTPQFAGELFF. The CDR3 nucleotides read TGTGCCAGCAGCTCCACCCCGCAGTTCGCCGGGGAGCTGTTTTTT.

This sequence joins TRBV29-1 and TRBJ2-7, with D possibly TRBD2 on 5 matching bases. Germline assignment: CDR1 SQVTM and CDR2 ANQGSEA. The V end lost 4 bases, the J end lost 5 bases, and 15 bases lay between the germline ends. The CDR3 loop spans 13 amino acids. This CDR3 is CSVGPNPRDEQYF. For the CDR3, the DNA is TGCAGCGTTGGCCCGAACCCGCGGGACGAGCAGTACTTC.

In its sample, this clone was seen once. The rearrangement uses TRBV5-1 and TRBJ2-7; D is undetermined. Per germline, CDR1 SGHRS and CDR2 YFSETQ. The germline V and J ends were trimmed by 0 bases and 1 base, with 14 bases remaining between them. The CDR3 loop spans 16 amino acids. The CDR3 DNA reads as TGCGCCAGCAGCTTGGAACCAGCCAAGATATCCTACGAGCAGTACTTC. Translation gives CASSLEPAKISYEQYF.

The chain joins TRBV5-5 to TRBJ2-1; 7 positions match TRBD2. This CDR3 comprises 13 residues. Germline CDR1 is SGHKS and CDR2 is YYEKEE (reference sequence). With 4 bases clipped from V and 9 bases from J, the junction kept 7 bases outside the gene matches. The CDR3 region is CASSLVREGEQFF. The CDR3, as DNA: TGTGCCAGCAGCCTTGTAAGGGAGGGTGAGCAGTTCTTC.